This is a list of T cell receptor beta chains from one sample in a study of control samples from healthy donors and cancer patients. TCRdb's table, derived via immunoSEQ multiplex PCR, lists solely in-frame clones and lacks some. The sample lists about 140,000 clones, 89% seen once, with around 4.7% in the top ten. Sequencing was done on a sample of blood. The receptors derive from a man aged 25 to 40 in good health. Each CDR3 is given with its conserved first and last residue. The order of the fields is D gene, clone size, V gene, J gene, CDR3 DNA, CDR3 protein. The D gene is left open where the match is weak. Rows may omit the clone size; those that give it use once, few, many or a size class.

D gene: -; clone size: -; V gene: TRBV5-1; J gene: TRBJ1-1; CDR3 DNA: TGCGCCAGCAGCCATCTGGACAGTTCGACTGAAGCTTTCTTT; CDR3 protein: CASSHLDSSTEAFF
D gene: -; clone size: -; V gene: TRBV3-1/TRBV3-2; J gene: TRBJ2-2; CDR3 DNA: TGTGCCAGCAGCCGGGGGAACACCGGGGAGCTGTTTTTT; CDR3 protein: CASSRGNTGELFF
D gene: TRBD2; clone size: -; V gene: TRBV9; J gene: TRBJ2-7; CDR3 DNA: TGTGCCAGCAGCCCGGGACTAGCGGCCTCCTACGAGCAGTACTTC; CDR3 protein: CASSPGLAASYEQYF
D gene: -; clone size: once; V gene: TRBV6-5; J gene: TRBJ1-1; CDR3 DNA: TGTGCCAGCAGTTACTCTGGCAGCCTGAACACTGAAGCTTTCTTT; CDR3 protein: CASSYSGSLNTEAFF
D gene: -; clone size: -; V gene: TRBV7-2; J gene: TRBJ1-1; CDR3 DNA: TGTGCCAGCAGCTTAGTAGGCCTCAGCGAAGCTTTCTTT; CDR3 protein: CASSLVGLSEAFF
D gene: TRBD1; clone size: -; V gene: TRBV6-5; J gene: TRBJ2-3; CDR3 DNA: TGTGCCAGCAGGACTGCAACAGGGGAGACAGATACGCAGTATTTT; CDR3 protein: CASRTATGETDTQYF
D gene: -; clone size: -; V gene: TRBV6-6; J gene: TRBJ2-1; CDR3 DNA: TGTGCCAGCAGTTACGCGGTGGGCGTCGGTGAGCAGTTCTTC; CDR3 protein: CASSYAVGVGEQFF
D gene: -; clone size: -; V gene: TRBV7-6; J gene: TRBJ1-5; CDR3 DNA: TGTGCCAGCAGCTTAGAGCCAGGGTTCAATCAGCCCCAGCATTTT; CDR3 protein: CASSLEPGFNQPQHF
D gene: -; clone size: -; V gene: TRBV24-1; J gene: TRBJ2-1; CDR3 DNA: TGTGCCACCAGTGATTTAGGTCAGGGCAATGAGCAGTTCTTC; CDR3 protein: CATSDLGQGNEQFF
D gene: -; clone size: few; V gene: TRBV5-5; J gene: TRBJ1-5; CDR3 DNA: TGTGCCAGCAGCTTGGCTAGGGGGTTCAATCAGCCCCAGCATTTT; CDR3 protein: CASSLARGFNQPQHF
D gene: TRBD2; clone size: -; V gene: TRBV4-3; J gene: TRBJ2-7; CDR3 DNA: TGCGCCAGCAGCCAAGGATCGCTAGCGGGGGAATACGAGCAGTACTTC; CDR3 protein: CASSQGSLAGEYEQYF
D gene: -; clone size: few; V gene: TRBV4-3; J gene: TRBJ2-7; CDR3 DNA: TGCGCCAGCAGCCAAGATCTGGAGGGCGCCTACGAGCAGTACTTC; CDR3 protein: CASSQDLEGAYEQYF
D gene: TRBD1; clone size: -; V gene: TRBV19; J gene: TRBJ1-3; CDR3 DNA: TGTGCCAGTAGTATGGGCCTTGGACAGGGTTTGAAAAACACCATATATTTT; CDR3 protein: CASSMGLGQGLKNTIYF
D gene: TRBD2; clone size: -; V gene: TRBV24-1; J gene: TRBJ2-5; CDR3 DNA: TGTGCCACCAGTGAGTCCGGCGGGGGGTTAGAGACCCAGTACTTC; CDR3 protein: CATSESGGGLETQYF
D gene: -; clone size: -; V gene: TRBV19; J gene: TRBJ2-7; CDR3 DNA: TGTGCCAGTAGTATTGGGAGTGGTTACGAGCAGTACTTC; CDR3 protein: CASSIGSGYEQYF
D gene: TRBD1; clone size: -; V gene: TRBV4-1; J gene: TRBJ1-5; CDR3 DNA: TGCGCCACCTCAAGACAGGGCGGTCAGCCCCAGCATTTT; CDR3 protein: CATSRQGGQPQHF
D gene: -; clone size: -; V gene: TRBV3-1/TRBV3-2; J gene: TRBJ1-6; CDR3 DNA: TGTGCCAGCAGCCAAAAGTCGTATTATAATTCACCCCTCCACTTT; CDR3 protein: CASSQKSYYNSPLHF
D gene: -; clone size: -; V gene: TRBV4-3; J gene: TRBJ1-2; CDR3 DNA: TGCGCCAGCAGCCAAGATATAGGGACGGAAGCTAACTATGGCTACACCTTC; CDR3 protein: CASSQDIGTEANYGYTF
D gene: -; clone size: -; V gene: TRBV7-9; J gene: TRBJ2-7; CDR3 DNA: TGTGCCAGCAGCTTAGGTGGGGCTGATTACGAGCAGTACTTC; CDR3 protein: CASSLGGADYEQYF
D gene: TRBD1; clone size: -; V gene: TRBV3-1/TRBV3-2; J gene: TRBJ1-4; CDR3 DNA: TGTGCCAGCAGCCGCGTCGACAGGGAAGGTGAAAAACTGTTTTTT; CDR3 protein: CASSRVDREGEKLFF
D gene: -; clone size: -; V gene: TRBV10-2; J gene: TRBJ2-7; CDR3 DNA: TGCGCCAGCAGTGAGTCGGCCCTCTCTAACGAGCAGTACTTC; CDR3 protein: CASSESALSNEQYF
D gene: -; clone size: -; V gene: TRBV2; J gene: TRBJ1-4; CDR3 DNA: TGTGCCAGCACCCAGGGGAGTTGGGCTAATGAAAAACTGTTTTTT; CDR3 protein: CASTQGSWANEKLFF
D gene: -; clone size: -; V gene: TRBV24-1; J gene: TRBJ2-7; CDR3 DNA: TGTGCCACCAGTGATTTGGGGCCAAGCGGGCAGTACTTC; CDR3 protein: CATSDLGPSGQYF
D gene: TRBD1; clone size: -; V gene: TRBV9; J gene: TRBJ1-6; CDR3 DNA: TGTGCCAGCAGCGTAGCACCGTTTGGGACAGGGGGTTCACCCCTCCACTTT; CDR3 protein: CASSVAPFGTGGSPLHF
D gene: TRBD2; clone size: -; V gene: TRBV4-3; J gene: TRBJ2-3; CDR3 DNA: TGCGCCAGCAGCCAAGATTATGGGGGGGGGAAAGATACGCAGTATTTT; CDR3 protein: CASSQDYGGGKDTQYF
D gene: TRBD1; clone size: -; V gene: TRBV5-4; J gene: TRBJ2-5; CDR3 DNA: TGTGCCAGCAGCCCGGACAGGGGTTACCCAGGGGCCCAGTACTTC; CDR3 protein: CASSPDRGYPGAQYF
D gene: TRBD1; clone size: once; V gene: TRBV29-1; J gene: TRBJ2-7; CDR3 DNA: TGCAGCGTTGATCGGGACAGCAACGAGCAGTACTTC; CDR3 protein: CSVDRDSNEQYF
D gene: TRBD1; clone size: -; V gene: TRBV29-1; J gene: TRBJ2-2; CDR3 DNA: TGCAGCACTCCCGGGACAGGGGGCCCCGGGGAGCTGTTTTTT; CDR3 protein: CSTPGTGGPGELFF
D gene: -; clone size: -; V gene: TRBV7-3; J gene: TRBJ1-6; CDR3 DNA: TGTGCCAGCTCCGAGGGGTGGGGGTATAATTCACCCCTCCACTTT; CDR3 protein: CASSEGWGYNSPLHF